Sequencing of this T cell receptor (beta chain) was carried out in a study of identical twins. Via MiXCR, TCRdb re-called the 5' RACE reads, giving one row per CDR3 protein. The data show roughly 1.6 million distinct CDR3 sequences, around 29% seen once. This clonotype appeared a few times. Antigen specificity is unknown. Overall study findings and caveats: High-abundance cord blood beta clonotypes had fewer insertions; memory repertoires showed none.

CDR3 length equals 14 residues. Germline CDR1 MDHEN, CDR2 SYDVKM. The trim removed 3 bases at V and 7 bases at J, leaving 8 bases unmatched. This receptor was obtained from a newborn girl in good health. V and J are TRBV28 and TRBJ2-7, with 8 bases aligning to TRBD1. Sample: cord blood. The CDR3 reads CASSFAGGYNEQYF. CDR3 coding DNA: TGTGCCAGCAGTTTCGCAGGGGGCTACAATGAGCAGTACTTC.